This entry lists 6 T cell receptor beta chains sequenced from one sample in a study of regulatory T cells in long-lasting Graves disease. Time point of the sample: newly diagnosed GD, antithyroid drugs for less than 3 months. Making the TCR library involved RNA that had been extracted from PBMCs. Library construction for TCR beta used iRepertoire HTBI primers and Arm-PCR of CDR3 regions. TCRdb reanalysed the multiplex PCR reads using MiXCR and keeps one entry per CDR3 protein. The table includes 350,000 to 550,000 distinct CDR3 sequences, 15% detected once. This same sample was also part of a study on T cells in Graves' hyperthyroidism and ophthalmopathy.

The source material was peripheral blood mononuclear cells (PBMCs), sampled at new diagnosis, from a patient treated with antithyroid drugs. These receptors were taken from a woman aged 30 to 39 with Graves disease.

The rearrangement links TRBV9 to TRBJ2-1; 7 nucleotides agree with TRBD1. CDR1 is SGDLS and CDR2 is YYNGEE in the germline V gene. The CDR3 spans 16 residues. V lost 3 bases and J lost 5; bases outside the gene matches: 11. CDR3 nucleotides: TGTGCCAGCAGCGATAACAGGGGTCCAGCTGACAATGAGCAGTTCTTC. It encodes CASSDNRGPADNEQFF.

The chain carries TRBV19 and TRBJ2-3, with no clear D. The CDR3 is 11 amino acids. In germline, CDR1 is LNHDA, CDR2 SQIVND (reference sequence). V was shortened by 8 bases and J by 5 bases, with 8 bases between the two germline ends. The CDR3 bases are TGTGCCAGTGTCTCTGGAGATACGCAGTATTTT. Its protein product is CASVSGDTQYF.

The chain employs TRBV29-1 and TRBJ1-2; no clear D gene. Deletions cut 3 bases from V and 6 bases from J, with 11 bases between. In germline, CDR1 is SQVTM, CDR2 ANQGSEA. This CDR3 region has 12 residues. CDR3 residues: CSVDSGGDGYTF. CDR3 DNA: TGCAGCGTTGATTCGGGTGGCGATGGCTACACCTTC.

In this sample, this clonotype turned up many times. V gene TRBV7-9 combines with J gene TRBJ2-1, with 10 bases matching TRBD1. CDR3 length equals 16 residues. Germline loops: CDR1 SEHNR, CDR2 FQNEAQ (reference sequence). After removal of 5 bases from V and 5 bases from J, the junction contained 9 bases not matched to a gene. In DNA, the CDR3 is TGTGCCAGCAGCGGGACGGACAGGGGGTTTGACAATGAGCAGTTCTTC. Translation: CASSGTDRGFDNEQFF.

This rearrangement joins TRBV4-1 to TRBJ2-4; 7 nucleotides align to TRBD1. The V segment lost 1 base and the J segment 7 bases; nucleotides outside the gene matches: 19. Germline V gene lookup returns CDR1 MGHRA and CDR2 YSYEKL. This CDR3 spans 19 amino acids. CDR3 in DNA: TGCGCCAGCAGCCAAGGGGTAGGGGACAGAATACTAAGGACCAACATTCAGTACTTC. Translating gives CASSQGVGDRILRTNIQYF.

The chain links TRBV20-1 to TRBJ1-2; possibly TRBD1 for D (6 bases). V lost 1 base and J lost 6, with 12 bases in between. Germline CDR1 reads DFQATT; CDR2 reads SNEGSKA (reference sequence). CDR3 length equals 13 residues. The CDR3 DNA reads TGCAGTGCTAGAGGAGGGGGACAAAATGGCTACACCTTC. The encoded protein is CSARGGGQNGYTF.